The T cell receptor beta chain under discussion was sequenced for a study of blood T cell repertoires in COVID-19. Allocation to cohorts depended on clinical history reported by the participants. In the original processing: Amplification with reference gene primers provided the estimates of nucleated cell counts. Sequencing was performed with immunoSEQ multiplex PCR; in TCRdb, only in-frame clones are kept and a portion is missing. Clonal size and the V and J genes are those of that table, whereas D and trimming came from the DNA. The sample has 200,000 to 250,000 clones, approximately 90% seen once. The CDR3 extends over 14 amino acids. CDR1 is SGHNT, CDR2 YYREEE, per germline (reference sequence). Trimming cost V 0 bases and J 7 bases, with 11 bases left between them.

This TCR came from a woman between 18 and 30 years old in a cohort exposed to, infected with or recovered from COVID-19 (not recorded which). The chain joins TRBV5-4 to TRBJ1-5, with D possibly being TRBD1 (5 bases). What was sequenced was PBMCs or T cells enriched from blood (not recorded which). The CDR3 bases are TGTGCCAGCAGCTTGGAAGGGGCGGGGCAGCCCCAGCATTTT. Protein: CASSLEGAGQPQHF.